These 5 T cell receptor beta chains originate from one sample sequenced in a study of cytomegalovirus exposure and HLA in healthy donors. This PCR relied on a set of 60 Vbeta primers and 13 Jbeta primers. Profiling relied on immunoSEQ multiplex PCR, and the TCRdb table lists in-frame clones only, not all of them. Among roughly 170,000 clones listed, approximately 81% were seen once. Sequencing input: PBMCs. The receptors were gathered from a woman aged 25 to 45 in good health and CMV-seronegative.

The rearrangement joins TRBV9 to TRBJ2-1; no clear D gene. V lost 1 base and J 7 bases, leaving 12 bases between the germline ends. CDR1 SGDLS and CDR2 YYNGEE come from the germline V gene. The CDR3 runs to 14 residues. The CDR3, as DNA: TGTGCCAGCAGCGTAAGCCGGAGTGAAAATGAGCAGTTCTTC. This codes for CASSVSRSENEQFF.

The chain joins TRBV9 to TRBJ2-1, with a possible D match to TRBD2 (6 bases). Germline loops: CDR1 SGDLS, CDR2 YYNGEE. CDR3 length: 17 amino acids. Trimming removed 1 base at V and 5 bases at J, with 19 bases between. CDR3 residues: CASSVPRGLPSDNEQFF. CDR3 DNA: TGTGCCAGCAGCGTACCAAGGGGACTGCCGTCCGACAATGAGCAGTTCTTC.

This clone was picked up a small number of times. The J gene is TRBJ2-5, the V gene TRBV5-4, with 7 bases aligning to TRBD2. Unmatched junction bases numbered 14, after V lost 4 bases and J lost 8 bases. The CDR3 is 15 residues long. Germline V gives CDR1 SGHNT, CDR2 YYREEE (reference sequence). Written as DNA, the CDR3 is TGTGCCAGCAGCCCGGCAGCCGTGAGCGGGACCACCCAGTACTTC. It translates to CASSPAAVSGTTQYF. The whole variable domain, filled in from reference TRBV5-4 and TRBJ2-5, reads ETGVTQSPTHLIKTRGQQVTLRCSSQSGHNTVSWYQQALGQGPQFIFQYYREEENGRGNFPPRFSGLQFPNYSSELNVNALELDDSALYLCASSPAAVSGTTQYFGPGTRLLVL.

The rearrangement uses TRBV7-2 and TRBJ2-6; 7 bases align to TRBD2. The V gene end was trimmed by 3 bases and the J gene end by 3 bases; junction bases not matched to a gene: 5. Germline V gene data show CDR1 as SGHTA and CDR2 as FQGNSA. The CDR3 loop spans 16 amino acids. CDR3 coding DNA: TGTGCCAGCAGCTTTGGCGGGAGTTATGGGGCCAACGTCCTGACTTTC. Translated: CASSFGGSYGANVLTF.

This chain links TRBV6-1 with TRBJ2-2; TRBD1 matches 10 bases. J was trimmed by 4 bases and V by 7 bases; bases with no gene match: 3. The CDR3 runs to 14 residues. Germline values: CDR1 MNHNS, CDR2 SASEGT. The CDR3 DNA is TGTGCCAGCAAGACAGGGGGCGGCACCGGGGAGCTGTTTTTT. It yields the protein CASKTGGGTGELFF.